This paragraph reports one T cell receptor beta chain. The CDR3 runs to 13 residues. Germline CDR1 reads SQVTM; CDR2 reads ANQGSEA. V was cut by 6 bases and J by 3 bases, with 13 bases left in between. PCR was performed using 60 Vbeta and 13 Jbeta primers. Assay used: immunoSEQ multiplex PCR; TCRdb lists only in-frame clones, some missing. The sample spans approximately 80,000 clones; the ten largest clones claim 0.95% to 1.3%. These data come from a study of cytomegalovirus exposure and HLA in healthy donors. The chain has TRBV29-1 and TRBJ2-3; D is perhaps TRBD1 (6 bases). Sequenced: PBMCs. This TCR came from a woman in her twenties or thirties in good health and CMV-seronegative. CDR3 DNA: TGCAGCGTACGGACAGATCCTACAGATACGCAGTATTTT. Protein sequence: CSVRTDPTDTQYF.